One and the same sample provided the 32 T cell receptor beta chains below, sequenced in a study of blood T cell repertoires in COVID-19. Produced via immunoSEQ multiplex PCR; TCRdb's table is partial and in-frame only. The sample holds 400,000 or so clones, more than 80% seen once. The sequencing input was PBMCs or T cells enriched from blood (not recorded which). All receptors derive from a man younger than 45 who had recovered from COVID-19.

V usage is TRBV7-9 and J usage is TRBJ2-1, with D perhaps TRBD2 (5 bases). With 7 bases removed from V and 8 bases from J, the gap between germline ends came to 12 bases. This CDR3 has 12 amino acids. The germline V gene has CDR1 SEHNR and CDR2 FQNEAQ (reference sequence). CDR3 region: CASTDHGDEQFF. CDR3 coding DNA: TGTGCCAGCACCGACCACGGGGATGAGCAGTTCTTC.

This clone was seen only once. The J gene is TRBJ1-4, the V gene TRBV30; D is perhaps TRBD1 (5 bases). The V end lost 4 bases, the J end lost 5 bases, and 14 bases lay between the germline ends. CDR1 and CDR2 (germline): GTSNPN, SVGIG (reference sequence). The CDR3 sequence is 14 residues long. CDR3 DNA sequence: TGTGCCTGGAACTCGGGGGGAAAAAATGAAAAACTGTTTTTT. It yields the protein CAWNSGGKNEKLFF.

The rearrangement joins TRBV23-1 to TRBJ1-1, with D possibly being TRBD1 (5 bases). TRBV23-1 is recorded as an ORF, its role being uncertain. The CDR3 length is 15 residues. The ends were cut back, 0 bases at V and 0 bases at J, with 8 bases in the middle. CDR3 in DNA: TGCGCCAGCAGTCAATCGTTAGGGGTGAACACTGAAGCTTTCTTT. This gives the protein CASSQSLGVNTEAFF.

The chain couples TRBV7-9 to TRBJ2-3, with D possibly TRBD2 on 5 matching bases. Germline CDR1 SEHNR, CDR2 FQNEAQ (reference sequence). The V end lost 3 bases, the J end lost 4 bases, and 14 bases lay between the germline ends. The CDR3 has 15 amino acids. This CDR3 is CASSFGRVVPDTQYF. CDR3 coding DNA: TGTGCCAGCAGCTTTGGGCGGGTAGTTCCAGATACGCAGTATTTT.

The CDR3 DNA sequence: TGTGCCAGCAGGTCATCGGCCGGGACAGCCGTACGTAATTCACCCCTCCACTTT. The encoded protein is CASRSSAGTAVRNSPLHF. The chain joins TRBV7-9 to TRBJ1-6; 7 bases fit TRBD1. V lost 6 bases and J lost 6; bases outside the gene matches: 17. The germline gives CDR1 SEHNR, CDR2 FQNEAQ (reference sequence). The CDR3 length is 18 residues.

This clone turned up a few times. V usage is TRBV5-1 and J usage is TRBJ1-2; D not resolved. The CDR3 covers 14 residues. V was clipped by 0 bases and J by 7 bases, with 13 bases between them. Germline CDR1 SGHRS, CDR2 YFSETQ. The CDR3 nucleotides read TGCGCCAGCAGCTTGGAGGCCGGCGAGGTTGGCTACACCTTC. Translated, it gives CASSLEAGEVGYTF.

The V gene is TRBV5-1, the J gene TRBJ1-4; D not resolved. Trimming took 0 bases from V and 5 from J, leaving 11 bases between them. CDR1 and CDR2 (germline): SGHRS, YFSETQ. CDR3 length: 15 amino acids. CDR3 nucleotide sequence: TGCGCCAGCAGCTTGGCGGGTCAGCCGAATGAAAAACTGTTTTTT. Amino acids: CASSLAGQPNEKLFF.

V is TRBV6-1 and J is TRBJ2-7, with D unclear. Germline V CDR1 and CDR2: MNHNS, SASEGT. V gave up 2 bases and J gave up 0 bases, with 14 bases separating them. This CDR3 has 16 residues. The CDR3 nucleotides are TGTGCCAGCAGTGAAAACCGGGTCCTAAGCTCCTACGAGCAGTACTTC. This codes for CASSENRVLSSYEQYF.

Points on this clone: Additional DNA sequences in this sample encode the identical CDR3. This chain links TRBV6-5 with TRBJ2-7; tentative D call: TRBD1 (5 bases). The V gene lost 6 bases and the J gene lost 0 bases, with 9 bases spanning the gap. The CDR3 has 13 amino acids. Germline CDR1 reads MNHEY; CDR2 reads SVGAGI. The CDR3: CASSRAGSYEQYF. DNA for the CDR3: TGTGCCAGCAGCAGGGCTGGCTCCTACGAGCAGTACTTC.

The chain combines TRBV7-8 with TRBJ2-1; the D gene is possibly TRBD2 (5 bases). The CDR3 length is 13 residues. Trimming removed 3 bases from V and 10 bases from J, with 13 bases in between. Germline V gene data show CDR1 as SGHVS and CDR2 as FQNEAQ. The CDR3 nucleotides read TGTGCCAGCAGCTTGGATGTGAGGGCAGAGCAGTTCTTC. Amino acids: CASSLDVRAEQFF.

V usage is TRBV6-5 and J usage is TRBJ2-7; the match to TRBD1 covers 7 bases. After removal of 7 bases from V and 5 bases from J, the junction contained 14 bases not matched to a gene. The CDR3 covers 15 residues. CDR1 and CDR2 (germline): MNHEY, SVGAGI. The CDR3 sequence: CASKSTGTETHEQYF. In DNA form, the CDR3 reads TGTGCCAGCAAATCCACCGGGACAGAGACCCACGAGCAGTACTTC.

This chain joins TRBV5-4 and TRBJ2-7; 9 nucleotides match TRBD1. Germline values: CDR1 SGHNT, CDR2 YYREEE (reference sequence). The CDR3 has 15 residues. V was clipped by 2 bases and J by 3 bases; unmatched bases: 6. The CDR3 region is CASSFPGTGIYEQYF. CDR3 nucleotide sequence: TGTGCCAGCAGCTTTCCCGGGACAGGGATCTACGAGCAGTACTTC.

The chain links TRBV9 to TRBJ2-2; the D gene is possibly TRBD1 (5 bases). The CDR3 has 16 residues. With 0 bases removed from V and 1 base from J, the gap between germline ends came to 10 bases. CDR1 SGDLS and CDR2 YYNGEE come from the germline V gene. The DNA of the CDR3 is TGTGCCAGCAGCGTAGGTATAGGGGAGAACACCGGGGAGCTGTTTTTT. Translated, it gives CASSVGIGENTGELFF.

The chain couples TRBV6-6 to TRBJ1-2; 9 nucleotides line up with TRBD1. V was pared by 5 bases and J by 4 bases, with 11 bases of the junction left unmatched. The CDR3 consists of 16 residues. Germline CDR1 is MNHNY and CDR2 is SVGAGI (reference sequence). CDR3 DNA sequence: TGTGCCAGCAGTCCTCAGACAGGGGGTGGGCGCTATGGCTACACCTTC. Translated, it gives CASSPQTGGGRYGYTF.

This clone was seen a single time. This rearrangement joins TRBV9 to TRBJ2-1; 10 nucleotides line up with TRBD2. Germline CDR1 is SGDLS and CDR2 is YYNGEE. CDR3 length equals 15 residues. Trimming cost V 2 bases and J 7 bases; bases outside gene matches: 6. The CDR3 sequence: CASSVSGTSENEQFF. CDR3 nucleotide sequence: TGTGCCAGCAGCGTTTCCGGGACTAGCGAGAATGAGCAGTTCTTC. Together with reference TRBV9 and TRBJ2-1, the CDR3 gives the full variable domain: DSGVTQTPKHLITATGQRVTLRCSPRSGDLSVYWYQQSLDQGLQFLIQYYNGEERAKGNILERFSAQQFPDLHSELNLSSLELGDSALYFCASSVSGTSENEQFFGPGTRLTVL.

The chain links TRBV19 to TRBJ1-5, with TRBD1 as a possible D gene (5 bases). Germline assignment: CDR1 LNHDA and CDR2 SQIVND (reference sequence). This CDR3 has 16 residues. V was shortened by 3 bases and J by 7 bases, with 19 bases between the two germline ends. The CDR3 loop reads CASSIHPPKRGQPQHF. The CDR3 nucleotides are TGTGCCAGTAGTATTCACCCGCCCAAAAGGGGCCAGCCCCAGCATTTT.

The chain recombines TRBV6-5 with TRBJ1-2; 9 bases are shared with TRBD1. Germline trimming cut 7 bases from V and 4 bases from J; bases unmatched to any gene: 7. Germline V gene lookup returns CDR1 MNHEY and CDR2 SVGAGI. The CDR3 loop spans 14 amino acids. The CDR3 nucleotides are TGTGCCAGCAACCGGGACAGGGTGGGCTATGGCTACACCTTC. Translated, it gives CASNRDRVGYGYTF.

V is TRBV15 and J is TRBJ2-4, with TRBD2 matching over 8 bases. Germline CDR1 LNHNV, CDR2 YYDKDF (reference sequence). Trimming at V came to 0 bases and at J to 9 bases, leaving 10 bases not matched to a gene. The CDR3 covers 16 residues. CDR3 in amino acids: CATSRDVLAGRSIQYF. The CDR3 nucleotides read TGTGCCACCAGCAGAGACGTTCTAGCGGGTCGTAGCATTCAGTACTTC.

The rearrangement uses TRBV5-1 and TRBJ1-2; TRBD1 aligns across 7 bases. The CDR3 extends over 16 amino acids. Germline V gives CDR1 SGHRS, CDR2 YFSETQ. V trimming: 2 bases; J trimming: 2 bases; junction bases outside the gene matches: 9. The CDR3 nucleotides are TGCGCCAGCAGCTTTACAGCCCCGACAGGGAACTATGGCTACACCTTC. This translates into CASSFTAPTGNYGYTF.

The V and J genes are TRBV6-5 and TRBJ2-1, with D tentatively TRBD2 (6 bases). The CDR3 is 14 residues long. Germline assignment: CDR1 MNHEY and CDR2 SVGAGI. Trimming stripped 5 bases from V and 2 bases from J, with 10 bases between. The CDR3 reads CASSRRDTYNEQFF. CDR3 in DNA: TGTGCCAGCAGTAGGAGGGATACCTACAATGAGCAGTTCTTC.

In DNA, the CDR3 is TGTGCCAGCAGCCAGGCAGACAATCAGCCCCAGCATTTT. As protein: CASSQADNQPQHF. The chain employs TRBV3-1 (or the pseudogene TRBV3-2) and TRBJ1-5; D gene ambiguous. Trimming shortened V by 3 bases and J by 3 bases, and 6 bases separated the two germline ends. Per the germline V gene, CDR1 is LGHDT and CDR2 is YNNKEL (reference sequence). The CDR3 length is 13 residues.

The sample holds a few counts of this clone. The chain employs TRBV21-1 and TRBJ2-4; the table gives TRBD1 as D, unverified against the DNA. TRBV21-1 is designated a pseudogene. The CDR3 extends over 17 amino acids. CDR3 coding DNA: TGTGCCAGCAGCCTTACAGGTGGTGGGCTAGCCAAAAACATTCAGTACTTC. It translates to CASSLTGGGLAKNIQYF.

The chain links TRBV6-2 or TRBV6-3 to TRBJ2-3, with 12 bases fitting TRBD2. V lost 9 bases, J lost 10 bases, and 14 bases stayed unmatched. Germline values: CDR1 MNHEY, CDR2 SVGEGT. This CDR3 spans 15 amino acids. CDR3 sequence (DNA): TGTGCCAGTAGCCGATTGGGACTAGCGGGTTTTGCGCAGTATTTT. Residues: CASSRLGLAGFAQYF.

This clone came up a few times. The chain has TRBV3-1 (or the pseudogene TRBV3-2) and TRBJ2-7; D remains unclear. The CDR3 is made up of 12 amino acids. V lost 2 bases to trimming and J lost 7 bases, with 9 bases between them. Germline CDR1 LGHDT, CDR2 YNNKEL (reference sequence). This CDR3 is CASSQSAQEQYF. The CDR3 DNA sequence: TGTGCCAGCAGCCAAAGTGCACAAGAGCAGTACTTC.

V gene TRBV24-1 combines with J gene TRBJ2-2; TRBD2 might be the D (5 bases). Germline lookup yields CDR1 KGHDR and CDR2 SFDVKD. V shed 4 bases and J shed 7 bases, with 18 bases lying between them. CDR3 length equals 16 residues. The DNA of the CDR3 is TGTGCCACCAGTGACCCGGGGAGCCTCGGTAGCGGGGAGCTGTTTTTT. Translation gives CATSDPGSLGSGELFF.

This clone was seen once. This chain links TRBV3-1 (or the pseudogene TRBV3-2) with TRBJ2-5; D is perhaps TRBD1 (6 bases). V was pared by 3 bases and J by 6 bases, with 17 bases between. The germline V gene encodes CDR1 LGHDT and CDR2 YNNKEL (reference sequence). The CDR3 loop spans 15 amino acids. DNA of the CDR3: TGTGCCAGCAGCCATCAAGGGGGTTTTAGAAAGACCCAGTACTTC. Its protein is CASSHQGGFRKTQYF.

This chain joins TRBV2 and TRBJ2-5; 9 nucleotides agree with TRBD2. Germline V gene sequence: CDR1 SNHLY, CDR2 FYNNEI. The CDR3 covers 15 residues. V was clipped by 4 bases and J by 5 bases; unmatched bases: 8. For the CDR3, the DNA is TGTGCCAGCAGTGGTCCGGGACTAGCTGTGGAGACCCAGTACTTC. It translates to CASSGPGLAVETQYF.

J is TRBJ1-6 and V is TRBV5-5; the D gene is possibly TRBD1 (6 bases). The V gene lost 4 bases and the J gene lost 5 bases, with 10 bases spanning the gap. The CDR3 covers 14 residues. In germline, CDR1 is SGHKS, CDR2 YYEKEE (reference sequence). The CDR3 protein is CASSGGQDNSPLHF. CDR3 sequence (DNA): TGTGCCAGCAGCGGGGGACAAGATAATTCACCCCTCCACTTT.

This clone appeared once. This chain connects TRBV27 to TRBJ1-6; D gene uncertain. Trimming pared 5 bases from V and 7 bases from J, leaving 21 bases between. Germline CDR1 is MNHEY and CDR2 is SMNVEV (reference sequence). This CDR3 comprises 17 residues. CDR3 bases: TGTGCCAGCAGTCCTCGCATAGAATCAGGCTTCAATTCACCCCTCCACTTT. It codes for CASSPRIESGFNSPLHF.

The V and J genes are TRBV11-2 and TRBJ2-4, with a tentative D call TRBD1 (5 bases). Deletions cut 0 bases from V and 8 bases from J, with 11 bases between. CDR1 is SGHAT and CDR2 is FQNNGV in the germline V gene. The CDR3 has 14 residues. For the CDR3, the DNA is TGTGCCAGCAGCTTAGATCTGGGCAGGGACATTCAGTACTTC. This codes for CASSLDLGRDIQYF.

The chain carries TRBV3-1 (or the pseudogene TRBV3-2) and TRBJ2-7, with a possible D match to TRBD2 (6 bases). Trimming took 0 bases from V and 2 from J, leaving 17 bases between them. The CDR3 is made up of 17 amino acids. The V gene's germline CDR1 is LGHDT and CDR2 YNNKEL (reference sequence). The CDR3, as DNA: TGTGCCAGCAGCCAAGATCGAGGCGGGACTCACACCTACGAGCAGTACTTC. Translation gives CASSQDRGGTHTYEQYF.

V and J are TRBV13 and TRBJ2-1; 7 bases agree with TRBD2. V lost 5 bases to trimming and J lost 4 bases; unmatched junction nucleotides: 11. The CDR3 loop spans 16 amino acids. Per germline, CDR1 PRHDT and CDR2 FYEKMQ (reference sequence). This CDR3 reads CASSPNPVGGYNEQFF. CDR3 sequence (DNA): TGTGCCAGCAGCCCGAATCCGGTGGGGGGGTACAATGAGCAGTTCTTC.